The 22 T cell receptor beta chains reported below all come from one sample, sequenced in a study of blood T cells in healthy people across ages. Next came a second PCR, run for roughly 6 to 11 cycles, which used a sample-barcoded 5' primer along with a J-beta primer mix. TCRdb re-called the 5' RACE reads through MiXCR, storing one row per CDR3 protein. The sample lists hundreds of thousands of distinct CDR3 sequences; roughly 58% were seen once. The sequenced sample consisted of blood. These receptor sequences come from a man aged 55 to 70 in good health.

This clonotype has at least ten counts. CDR3 DNA sequence: TGTGCCAGCAGCGGGGACGGTAATCAGCCCCAGCATTTT. Its translation is CASSGDGNQPQHF. The genes are TRBV7-2 and TRBJ1-5, with D possibly being TRBD1 (5 bases). Germline V gene sequence: CDR1 SGHTA, CDR2 FQGNSA. Trimming removed 5 bases at V and 4 bases at J, with 9 bases between. The CDR3 runs to 13 residues.

This clonotype occurred a few times. The chain links TRBV6-5 to TRBJ1-2; D might be TRBD1 (6 bases). Germline V CDR1 and CDR2: MNHEY, SVGAGI. V was trimmed by 2 bases and J by 2 bases, leaving 9 bases between them. The CDR3 runs 14 residues. The CDR3 region has the DNA TGTGCCAGCAGTTACGCGGACAGCAACTATGGCTACACCTTC. Translating gives CASSYADSNYGYTF.

There are a few counts of this clonotype. The chain carries TRBV5-1 and TRBJ2-5; 9 nucleotides line up with TRBD2. Trimming at V came to 6 bases and at J to 5 bases, leaving 14 bases not matched to a gene. The CDR3 extends over 16 amino acids. In germline, CDR1 is SGHRS, CDR2 YFSETQ. The CDR3 sequence is CASNNRGPSGDETQYF. The DNA of the CDR3 is TGCGCCAGCAACAACAGGGGTCCTAGCGGGGACGAGACCCAGTACTTC. Complete variable domain (other parts from reference TRBV5-1 and TRBJ2-5): KAGVTQTPRYLIKTRGQQVTLSCSPISGHRSVSWYQQTPGQGLQFLFEYFSETQRNKGNFPGRFSGRQFSNSRSEMNVSTLELGDSALYLCASNNRGPSGDETQYFGPGTRLLVL.

The V and J genes are TRBV10-2 and TRBJ1-1; TRBD1 matches 7 bases. Trimming removed 6 bases from V and 2 bases from J; junction bases left unmatched: 6. The CDR3 spans 14 residues. CDR1 is WSHSY, CDR2 SAAADI, per germline. The chain's CDR3 is CASRRDSENTEAFF. The CDR3 bases are TGCGCCAGCAGGCGGGACAGTGAAAACACTGAAGCTTTCTTT.

The chain employs TRBV15 and TRBJ2-1; weak D call: TRBD2 (6 bases). Germline CDR1 and CDR2: LNHNV and YYDKDF (reference sequence). V shed 5 bases and J shed 4 bases, with 15 bases lying between them. The CDR3 length is 15 residues. The CDR3 region is CATSPLRGSYNEQFF. CDR3 coding DNA: TGTGCCACCAGCCCTCTCCGGGGGAGTTACAATGAGCAGTTCTTC.

This clonotype was detected a few times. V is TRBV7-2 and J is TRBJ2-1, with TRBD1 identical over 7 bases. V gave up 1 base and J gave up 10 bases; unmatched junction bases: 7. There are 14 residues in the CDR3. CDR1 and CDR2 from the germline V gene are SGHTA and FQGNSA. The CDR3: CASSLGLAGGEQFF. Here the CDR3 DNA reads TGTGCCAGCAGCTTAGGGCTCGCAGGGGGAGAGCAGTTCTTC.

This sequence joins TRBV7-9 and TRBJ2-2; perhaps TRBD1 as D (5 bases). Germline values: CDR1 SEHNR, CDR2 FQNEAQ (reference sequence). CDR3 length equals 16 residues. V was clipped by 5 bases and J by 2 bases, with 15 bases between them. The CDR3 DNA sequence: TGTGCCAGCAGCCCTAGTTCGCAGGGTAACACCGGGGAGCTGTTTTTT. Its protein is CASSPSSQGNTGELFF.

This clonotype has at least ten counts. This chain uses TRBV20-1 with TRBJ1-2, with a weak D call TRBD1 (5 bases). Germline V gene data show CDR1 as DFQATT and CDR2 as SNEGSKA (reference sequence). The V end lost 1 base, the J end lost 2 bases, and 11 bases lay between the germline ends. This CDR3 region has 14 residues. CDR3 sequence (DNA): TGCAGTGCTAGAGGAGGGGACTCCAACTATGGCTACACCTTC. Its translation: CSARGGDSNYGYTF.

The chain joins TRBV12-3 or TRBV12-4 to TRBJ2-4, with D perhaps TRBD2 (6 bases). The germline V and J ends were trimmed by 4 bases and 0 bases, with 13 bases remaining between them. This CDR3 is built from 16 residues. CDR3 amino acids: CASSSFTSLAKNIQYF. In DNA, the CDR3 is TGTGCCAGCAGTTCATTTACTAGCTTAGCCAAAAACATTCAGTACTTC.

This clonotype has a handful of counts. The gene calls are TRBV12-3 or TRBV12-4 and TRBJ2-3, with TRBD2 as a possible D gene (6 bases). This CDR3 spans 15 amino acids. The germline V and J ends were trimmed by 7 bases and 0 bases, with 14 bases remaining between them. DNA for the CDR3: TGTGCCAGCACCCCTGACGGGGGTAGCACAGATACGCAGTATTTT. This translates into CASTPDGGSTDTQYF.

V gene TRBV7-2 combines with J gene TRBJ2-1; D is tentatively TRBD1 or TRBD2 (6 bases each). There are 13 residues in the CDR3. The V end lost 2 bases, the J end lost 6 bases, and 8 bases lay between the germline ends. CDR1 is SGHTA and CDR2 is FQGNSA in the germline V gene. Here the CDR3 reads CASSLRGANEQFF. CDR3 bases: TGTGCCAGCAGCTTAAGGGGGGCCAATGAGCAGTTCTTC.

This sequence joins TRBV20-1 and TRBJ2-7, with TRBD2 as a possible D gene (6 bases). Trimming pared 1 base from V and 3 bases from J, leaving 7 bases between. This CDR3 comprises 12 residues. Germline V CDR1 and CDR2: DFQATT, SNEGSKA (reference sequence). CDR3 region: CSARGDFYEQYF. The CDR3 coding sequence is TGCAGTGCTAGAGGGGACTTCTACGAGCAGTACTTC.

The chain has TRBV20-1 and TRBJ2-3; 9 bases fit TRBD2. Germline CDR1 DFQATT, CDR2 SNEGSKA (reference sequence). V shed 0 bases, J shed 0 bases, and the junction held 19 bases outside the gene matches. The CDR3 loop spans 21 amino acids. The CDR3 protein is CSARDPNARLAARKSTDTQYF. Here the CDR3 DNA reads TGCAGTGCTAGAGACCCTAACGCCCGACTAGCGGCCAGGAAAAGCACAGATACGCAGTATTTT.

V and J are TRBV20-1 and TRBJ1-6; TRBD1 agrees at 7 bases. Per germline, CDR1 DFQATT and CDR2 SNEGSKA (reference sequence). V was clipped by 2 bases and J by 6 bases; unmatched bases: 7. CDR3 length: 15 residues. Written as DNA, the CDR3 is TGCAGTGCTAGAACCGGGACAGCGACTAATTCACCCCTCCACTTT. Translating it yields CSARTGTATNSPLHF.

This clonotype has a handful of counts. Relative to the germline gene, one junction end is altered; a read error may explain this. This chain uses TRBV10-3 with TRBJ1-2, with unresolved D. The germline CDR1 and CDR2 sequences are ENHRY and SYGVKD. This CDR3 region has 14 residues. The CDR3 loop reads CAISGLPANYGCTF. The CDR3 DNA sequence: TGTGCCATCAGTGGCCTCCCGGCGAACTATGGCTGCACCTTC.

The rearrangement joins TRBV20-1 to TRBJ2-1; D is unclear. V lost 1 base, J lost 3 bases, and 7 bases lay in between. Per germline, CDR1 DFQATT and CDR2 SNEGSKA (reference sequence). The length of the CDR3 is 13 residues. For the CDR3, the DNA is TGCAGTGCTAGAGGTGAGAACTACAATGAGCAGTTCTTC. It is translated as CSARGENYNEQFF.

The table lists this clonotype with a few counts. The chain recombines TRBV7-9 with TRBJ2-7; a possible D gene is TRBD2 (6 bases). Germline V CDR1 and CDR2: SEHNR, FQNEAQ (reference sequence). This CDR3 is 11 amino acids long. The V gene lost 11 bases and the J gene lost 3 bases, with 11 bases spanning the gap. CDR3 in amino acids: CAVLGGYEQYF. The CDR3 nucleotides are TGTGCCGTCCTGGGGGGCTACGAGCAGTACTTC. The full variable domain, in which reference TRBV7-9 and TRBJ2-7 provide the parts outside the CDR3, is DTGVSQNPRHKITKRGQNVTFRCDPISEHNRLYWYRQTLGQGPEFLTYFQNEAQLEKSRLLSDRFSAERPKGSFSTLEIQRTEQGDSAMYLCAVLGGYEQYFGPGTRLTVT.

The chain employs TRBV5-1 and TRBJ2-7; D call uncertain. The J call may be faulty, since TRBJ2-5 better matches the DNA end. The CDR3 spans 12 residues. Germline CDR1 reads SGHRS; CDR2 reads YFSETQ. The CDR3 DNA follows: TGCGCCAGCAGCTGGGATAGTCGGACCCAGTACTTC. Amino acids: CASSWDSRTQYF.

V is TRBV15 and J is TRBJ2-1, with 8 bases identical to TRBD1. The CDR3 sequence is 14 residues long. Germline V gene data show CDR1 as LNHNV and CDR2 as YYDKDF (reference sequence). J was trimmed by 6 bases and V by 3 bases; bases with no gene match: 4. CDR3 nucleotide sequence: TGTGCCACCAGCAGGGGACAGGTGGGCAATGAGCAGTTCTTC. Translating gives CATSRGQVGNEQFF. The complete variable domain, with remaining parts taken from reference TRBV15 and TRBJ2-1, reads DAMVIQNPRYQVTQFGKPVTLSCSQTLNHNVMYWYQQKSSQAPKLLFHYYDKDFNNEADTPDNFQSRRPNTSFCFLDIRSPGLGDTAMYLCATSRGQVGNEQFFGPGTRLTVL.

The chain carries TRBV20-1 and TRBJ2-7; tentative D call: TRBD1 (6 bases). TRBJ2-5 matches the DNA end more closely, so the J call is doubtful. The length of the CDR3 is 16 residues. The V gene's germline CDR1 is DFQATT and CDR2 SNEGSKA (reference sequence). The chain's CDR3 is CSARGIRGQGGETQYF. CDR3 bases: TGCAGTGCTAGAGGAATTAGGGGCCAAGGGGGAGAGACCCAGTACTTC.

The V call is TRBV29-1, the J call TRBJ2-6; D is possibly TRBD1 (6 bases). CDR3 length: 14 amino acids. V dropped 5 bases and J dropped 2 bases, with 10 bases sitting between them. Germline V lookup: CDR1 SQVTM, CDR2 ANQGSEA. This CDR3 is CSVKPGAGANVLTF. For the CDR3, the DNA is TGCAGCGTTAAACCAGGGGCTGGGGCCAACGTCCTGACTTTC.

This clonotype has just a few counts. The V and J genes are TRBV27 and TRBJ1-2, with a weak D call TRBD1 (6 bases). Trimming pared 6 bases from V and 2 bases from J, leaving 19 bases between. Per the germline V gene, CDR1 is MNHEY and CDR2 is SMNVEV (reference sequence). The CDR3 length is 16 residues. CDR3 sequence (DNA): TGTGCCAGCAGGACCTTGCGGGCAGGGGAGAACTATGGCTACACCTTC. The encoded protein is CASRTLRAGENYGYTF.